The source of this TCR beta chain is a study of shared clonotypes between healthy human individuals. Germline CDR1 LNHDA, CDR2 SQIVND (reference sequence). Trimming shortened V by 0 bases and J by 6 bases, and 8 bases separated the two germline ends. This CDR3 spans 13 amino acids. On sorted subsets, replicate PCRs used 150 to 250 ng DNA, or about 30,000 T cell genomes. Produced via immunoSEQ multiplex PCR; TCRdb's table is partial and in-frame only. The sample holds hundreds of thousands of clones, roughly nine tenths seen once. Naive CD8 cells were CD45RO-negative, positively selected for CCR7, excluding terminally differentiated effector memory CD45RA+ cells. Study-wide results and limits: Across a handful of donors, naive CD4 shared around 5.4%, naive CD8 over 3%, memory CD4 roughly 2.2%, memory CD8 approximately 0.4%.

In regard to this clone: Its target is unknown.

The material sequenced was naive CD8+ T cells sorted from blood. This receptor was taken from a man in his thirties or forties in good health. The chain is built from TRBV19 and TRBJ1-1; the D is unclear. CDR3 nucleotide sequence: TGTGCCAGTAGTATAGAACGGTCGGCTGAAGCTTTCTTT. This encodes CASSIERSAEAFF.